The source of this TCR beta chain is a study of T cell responses to AZD1222 COVID-19 vaccine. The V end was cut by 2 bases, the J end by 1 base, with 20 bases between. The CDR3 is 18 amino acids. Germline CDR1 is SGHNT and CDR2 is YENEEA. This clone was recorded a few times. Clones were read by immunoSEQ multiplex PCR, and TCRdb kept only the in-frame ones, dropping some. The sample lists approximately 110,000 clones, about 85% occurring once. The chain joins TRBV11-3 to TRBJ1-1; maybe TRBD1 (6 bases). The sequences come from peripheral blood, collected on day 0 of AZD1222 vaccination. This TCR derives from an adult in good health. The CDR3 here is CASSLNRWNRTANTEAFF. The CDR3 DNA sequence: TGTGCCAGCAGCTTAAACCGTTGGAACAGGACAGCGAACACTGAAGCTTTCTTT.